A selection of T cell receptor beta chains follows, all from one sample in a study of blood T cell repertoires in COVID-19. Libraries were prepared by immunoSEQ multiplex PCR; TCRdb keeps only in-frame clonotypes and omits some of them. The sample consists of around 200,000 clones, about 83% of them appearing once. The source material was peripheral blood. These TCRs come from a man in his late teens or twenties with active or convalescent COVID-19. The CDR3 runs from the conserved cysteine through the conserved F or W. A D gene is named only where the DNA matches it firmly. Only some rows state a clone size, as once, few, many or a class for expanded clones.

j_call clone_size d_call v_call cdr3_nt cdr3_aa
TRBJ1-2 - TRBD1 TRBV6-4 TGTGCCAGCAGTGACTCGGGGGACAGGCGCTATGGCTACACCTTC CASSDSGDRRYGYTF
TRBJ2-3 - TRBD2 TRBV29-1 TGCAGCGTTGAAAAAGCGGGAGGCCCAGATACGCAGTATTTT CSVEKAGGPDTQYF
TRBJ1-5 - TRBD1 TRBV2 TGTGCCAGCGACAGGGGGGGCAATCAGCCCCAGCATTTT CASDRGGNQPQHF
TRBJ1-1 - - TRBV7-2 TGTGCCAGCAGCTCACAGTACATGAACACTGAAGCTTTCTTT CASSSQYMNTEAFF
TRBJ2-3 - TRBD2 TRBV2 TGTGCCAGCAGTGAAAGGGTAGCGGGGGCTACGCAGTATTTT CASSERVAGATQYF
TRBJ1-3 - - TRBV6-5 TGTGCCAGCAGTTGGGGCAGGAGCTCTGGAAACACCATATATTTT CASSWGRSSGNTIYF
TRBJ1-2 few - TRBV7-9 TGTGCCAGCAGCTTTAAAGACAGGCCCCAGAAGGGCTATGGCTACACCTTC CASSFKDRPQKGYGYTF
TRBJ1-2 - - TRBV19 TGTGCCAGTAAGGCAGGGGCAAAACCGACTCATAACTATGGCTACACCTTC CASKAGAKPTHNYGYTF
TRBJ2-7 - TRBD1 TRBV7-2 TGTGCCAGCAGCTTAGCCGGGACAGACTACGAGCAGTACTTC CASSLAGTDYEQYF
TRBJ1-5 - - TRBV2 TGTGCCAGCAGTGCAGGGGAAGCCCAGCCCCAGCATTTT CASSAGEAQPQHF
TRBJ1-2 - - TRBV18 TGTGCCAGCTCACCCCAGGCTCCATGGGGCTACACCTTC CASSPQAPWGYTF
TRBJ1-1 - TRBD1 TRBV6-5 TGTGCCAGTAGTAGACAGGGCCACACTGAAGCTTTCTTT CASSRQGHTEAFF
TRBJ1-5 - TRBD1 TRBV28 TGTGCCAGCACACCATCGACAGGGTCGGGTAATCAGCCCCAGCATTTT CASTPSTGSGNQPQHF
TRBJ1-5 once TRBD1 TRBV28 TGTGCCAGCAGTCTTCGGCAGGGGGATCAGCCCCAGCATTTT CASSLRQGDQPQHF
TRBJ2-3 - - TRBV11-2 TGTGCCAGCAGCTTAGTGCTCCTAGACGCAGATACGCAGTATTTT CASSLVLLDADTQYF
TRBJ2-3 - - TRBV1 TGCACCAGCAGCCAAGAAGAGCAAGGAGGACTAGCGGCCACAGATACGCAGTATTTT CTSSQEEQGGLAATDTQYF
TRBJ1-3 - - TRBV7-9 TGTGCCAGCAGCTTAGCCGCTGGAAACACCATATATTTT CASSLAAGNTIYF
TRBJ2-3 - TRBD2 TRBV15 TGTGCCACCAGCAGGGAGGCGGGGGCAGATACGCAGTATTTT CATSREAGADTQYF
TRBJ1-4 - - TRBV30 TGTGCCTGGAGCCACCGGCAGGGCTCTGAAAAACTGTTTTTT CAWSHRQGSEKLFF
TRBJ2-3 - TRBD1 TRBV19 TGTGCCAGTAGGCAGACAGGGGGCTTCACAGATACGCAGTATTTT CASRQTGGFTDTQYF
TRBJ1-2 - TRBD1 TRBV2 TGTGCCAGCAGCGCTAGACAGGGGGAAGGGGTCTTC CASSARQGEGVF
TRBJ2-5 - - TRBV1 TGCACCAGCAGCCAGGATCGACTAGCGGGGGACCGGGAGACCCAGTACTTC CTSSQDRLAGDRETQYF
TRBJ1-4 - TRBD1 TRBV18 TGTGCCAGCTCAAAACAGGGGGTTAATGAAAAACTGTTTTTT CASSKQGVNEKLFF
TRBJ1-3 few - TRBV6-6 TGTGCCAGCAGTTACTCCGGCCAGGGCTATGGAAACACCATATATTTT CASSYSGQGYGNTIYF
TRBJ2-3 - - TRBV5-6 TGTGCCAGCAGATCCGAGACTAGCACAGATACGCAGTATTTT CASRSETSTDTQYF
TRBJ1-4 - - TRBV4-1 TGCGCCAGCAGCAACCCGGGTGGAAAACTGTTTTTT CASSNPGGKLFF
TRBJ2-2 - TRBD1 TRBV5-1 TGCGCCAGCAGCCCGGGACAGCCGAACACCGGGGAGCTGTTTTTT CASSPGQPNTGELFF
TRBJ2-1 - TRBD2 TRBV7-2 TGTGCCAGCAGCTTAATCGGTAGCGGGAACTCCTACAATGAGCAGTTCTTC CASSLIGSGNSYNEQFF
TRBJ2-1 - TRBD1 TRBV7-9 TGTGCCAGCATCAGGACAGGGGTCCTTCGGCAGTTCTTC CASIRTGVLRQFF
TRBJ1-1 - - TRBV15 TGTGCCACCAGACAGGAAGGGAACACTGAAGCTTTCTTT CATRQEGNTEAFF
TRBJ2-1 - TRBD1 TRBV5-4 TGTGCCAGCAGCTTGGCATGGACAGGGGCCTCCTACAATGAGCAGTTCTTC CASSLAWTGASYNEQFF
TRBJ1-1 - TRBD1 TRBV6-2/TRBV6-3 TGTGCCAGCAGCTGGACCGGGACAGGGGGCACTGAAGCTTTCTTT CASSWTGTGGTEAFF
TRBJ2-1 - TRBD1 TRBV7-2 TGTGCCAGCGGATCCCGGGACAGACCCTACAATGAGCAGTTCTTC CASGSRDRPYNEQFF
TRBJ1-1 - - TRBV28 TGTGCCAGCAGTTTCCCGACACCGAACACTGAAGCTTTCTTT CASSFPTPNTEAFF
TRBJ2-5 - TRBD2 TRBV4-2 TGTGCCAGCAGCCCCAGACTAGCGGGGGGGGAGACCCAGTACTTC CASSPRLAGGETQYF
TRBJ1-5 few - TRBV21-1 TGTGCCAGCAGCATCCCGACAGTCTATAGCAATCAGCCCCAGCATTTT CASSIPTVYSNQPQHF
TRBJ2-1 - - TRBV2 TGTGCCAGCCAGTTCGGGGAGCAGTTCTTC CASQFGEQFF
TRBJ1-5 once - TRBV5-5 TGTGCCAGCAGCTTGGAATTCGCCGGTAATCAGCCCCAGCATTTT CASSLEFAGNQPQHF
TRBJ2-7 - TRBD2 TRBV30 TGTGCCTGGAAGGCCGTTATACTAGCGGGAGAGTCGGAGCAGTACTTC CAWKAVILAGESEQYF
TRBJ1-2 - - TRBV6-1 TGTGCCAGCAGTGAAGCTCTGGCATCTTACTATGGCTACACCTTC CASSEALASYYGYTF
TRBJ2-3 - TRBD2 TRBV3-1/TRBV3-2 TGTGCCAGCAGCCTAGTAGCGGGGGCCGAGACAGATACGCAGTATTTT CASSLVAGAETDTQYF
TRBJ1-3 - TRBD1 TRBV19 TGTGCCAGTAGTACGGGACAGTTCTCTGGAAACACCATATATTTT CASSTGQFSGNTIYF
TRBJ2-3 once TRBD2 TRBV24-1 TGTGCCACCGGCCCGGGACTAGAAGATACGCAGTATTTT CATGPGLEDTQYF
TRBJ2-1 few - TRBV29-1 TGCAGCGTTGTAGAAGCGGAGCAGTTCTTC CSVVEAEQFF
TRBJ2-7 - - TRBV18 TGTGCCAGCTCACCAGCCCCAGGGGAGGGATTTAGCTCCTACGAGCAGTACTTC CASSPAPGEGFSSYEQYF
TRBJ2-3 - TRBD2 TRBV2 TGTGCCAGCAGTTTCGGAAGCGGGAGATTGGCAGATACGCAGTATTTT CASSFGSGRLADTQYF
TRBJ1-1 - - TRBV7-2 TGTGCCAGCAGCCTGGGGGGTGGCAGAACGAACACTGAAGCTTTCTTT CASSLGGGRTNTEAFF
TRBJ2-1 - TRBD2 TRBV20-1 TGCAGTGCTAGTCCGACTAGCGGGAGACCCTACAATGAGCAGTTCTTC CSASPTSGRPYNEQFF
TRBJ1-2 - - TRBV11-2 TGTGCCAGCAGCTACCGACAAACGGCAAACACCTTC CASSYRQTANTF
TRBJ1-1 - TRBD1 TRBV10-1 TGCGCCAGCAGTGAGTCGAGGGGGACAGGGAGGGCTGAAGCTTTCTTT CASSESRGTGRAEAFF
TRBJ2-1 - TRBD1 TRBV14 TGTGCCAGCAGCCATGGTCGGGACAGCTACAATGAGCAGTTCTTC CASSHGRDSYNEQFF
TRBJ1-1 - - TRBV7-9 TGTGCCAGCAGCTTACGGCCCACGGGCACTGAAGCTTTCTTT CASSLRPTGTEAFF
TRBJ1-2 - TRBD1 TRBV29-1 TGCAGCGACGGACAGGGGGATGGCTACACCTTC CSDGQGDGYTF
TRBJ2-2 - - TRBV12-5 TGTGCTAGTGGTTTGGTACCCAGAGGGGAGCTGTTTTTT CASGLVPRGELFF